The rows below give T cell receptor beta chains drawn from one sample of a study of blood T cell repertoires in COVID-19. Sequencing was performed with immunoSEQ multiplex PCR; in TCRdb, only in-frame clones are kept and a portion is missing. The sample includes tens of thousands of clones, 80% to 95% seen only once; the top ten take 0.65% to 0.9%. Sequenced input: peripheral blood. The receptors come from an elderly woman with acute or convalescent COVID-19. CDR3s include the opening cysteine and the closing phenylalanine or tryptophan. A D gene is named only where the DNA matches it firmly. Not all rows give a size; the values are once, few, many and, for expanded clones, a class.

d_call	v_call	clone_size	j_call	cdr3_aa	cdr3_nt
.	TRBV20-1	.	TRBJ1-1	CSASPGAGRTEAFF	TGCAGTGCTAGTCCTGGCGCAGGGAGGACTGAAGCTTTCTTT
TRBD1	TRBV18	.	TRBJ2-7	CASSPSGTGVYEQYF	TGTGCCAGCTCACCGTCCGGGACAGGGGTCTACGAGCAGTACTTC
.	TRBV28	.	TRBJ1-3	CASSPSGSNSGNTIYF	TGTGCCAGCAGTCCCTCCGGGTCGAACTCTGGAAACACCATATATTTT
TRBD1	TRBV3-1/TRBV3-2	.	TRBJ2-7	CASSQDRDRGYEQYF	TGTGCCAGCAGCCAAGATAGGGACAGGGGTTACGAGCAGTACTTC
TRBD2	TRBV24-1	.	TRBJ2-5	CATGTSGEYQETQYF	TGTGCCACCGGGACTAGCGGAGAGTACCAAGAGACCCAGTACTTC
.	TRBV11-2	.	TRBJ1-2	CASTPQATYDVNYGYTF	TGTGCCAGCACCCCCCAGGCGACCTACGATGTTAACTATGGCTACACCTTC
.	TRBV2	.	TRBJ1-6	CASRLSSYNSPLHF	TGTGCCAGCAGACTAAGCTCCTATAATTCACCCCTCCACTTT
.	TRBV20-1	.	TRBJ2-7	CSARVSYEQYF	TGCAGTGCGCGGGTATCCTACGAGCAGTACTTC
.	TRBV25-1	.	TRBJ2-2	CASSDRATNTGELFF	TGTGCCAGCAGTGACAGGGCGACGAACACCGGGGAGCTGTTTTTT
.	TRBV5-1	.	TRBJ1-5	CASSLSGGGQPQHF	TGCGCCAGCAGCTTGTCCGGGGGAGGTCAGCCCCAGCATTTT
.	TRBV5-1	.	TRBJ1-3	CASSLYGQGNTIYF	TGCGCCAGCAGCTTGTATGGCCAAGGAAACACCATATATTTT
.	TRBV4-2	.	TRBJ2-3	CASSLLGDTQYF	TGTGCCAGCAGCCTGCTCGGAGATACGCAGTATTTT
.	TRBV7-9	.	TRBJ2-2	CASSPSGELFF	TGTGCCAGCAGCCCGTCCGGGGAGCTGTTTTTT
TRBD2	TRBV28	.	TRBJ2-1	CASSLGTNNEKFF	TGTGCCAGCAGTTTAGGGACTAATAATGAAAAGTTCTTC
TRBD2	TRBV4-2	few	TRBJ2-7	CASSRGLAGGSYEQYF	TGTGCCAGCAGCCGAGGACTAGCGGGGGGCTCCTACGAGCAGTACTTC
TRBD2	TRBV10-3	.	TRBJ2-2	CAIGIAGGLSTGELFF	TGTGCCATCGGTATAGCGGGGGGGCTCAGCACCGGGGAGCTGTTTTTT
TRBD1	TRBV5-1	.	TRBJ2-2	CASSRQGWELFF	TGCGCCAGCAGCCGACAGGGCTGGGAGCTGTTTTTT
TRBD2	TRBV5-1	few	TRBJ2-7	CASRLARDSYEQYF	TGCGCCAGCAGACTAGCGCGAGACTCCTACGAGCAGTACTTC
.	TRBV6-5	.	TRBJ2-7	CASRWEGTTYEQYF	TGTGCCAGCAGATGGGAGGGGACAACTTACGAGCAGTACTTC
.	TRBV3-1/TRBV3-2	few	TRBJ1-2	CASSQSNLYTGKGYTF	TGTGCCAGCAGCCAATCTAACCTTTACACAGGCAAAGGCTACACCTTC
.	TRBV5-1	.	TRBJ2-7	CASSLRERSYEQYF	TGCGCCAGCAGCTTACGGGAGCGATCCTACGAGCAGTACTTC
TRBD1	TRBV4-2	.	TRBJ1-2	CASSQDPGTGSGYTF	TGTGCCAGCAGCCAAGATCCCGGGACAGGCTCTGGCTACACCTTC
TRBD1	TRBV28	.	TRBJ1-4	CASSLPHRGGEKLFF	TGTGCCAGCAGTTTGCCCCACAGGGGAGGCGAAAAACTGTTTTTT
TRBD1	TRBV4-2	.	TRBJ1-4	CASSRTGGATNEKLFF	TGTGCCAGCAGCAGAACAGGGGGCGCAACTAATGAAAAACTGTTTTTT
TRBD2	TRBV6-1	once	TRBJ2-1	CASSEGTSEQFF	TGTGCCAGCAGTGAAGGGACTAGCGAGCAGTTCTTC
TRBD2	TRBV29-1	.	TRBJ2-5	CSVVGGGTETQYF	TGCAGCGTTGTGGGGGGAGGGACGGAGACCCAGTACTTC
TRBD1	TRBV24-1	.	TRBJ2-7	CATSDSRTGSYEQYF	TGTGCCACCAGTGATTCCCGGACAGGTTCCTACGAGCAGTACTTC
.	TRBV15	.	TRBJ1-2	CATSTRARGSLGYTF	TGTGCCACCAGCACCCGGGCCAGGGGTTCGCTTGGCTACACCTTC
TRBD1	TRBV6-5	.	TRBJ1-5	CASTRTGGVNQPQHF	TGTGCCAGCACCCGGACAGGGGGCGTCAATCAGCCCCAGCATTTT
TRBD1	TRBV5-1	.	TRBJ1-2	CASSSTGVDYGYTF	TGCGCCAGCAGCTCGACAGGGGTGGACTATGGCTACACCTTC
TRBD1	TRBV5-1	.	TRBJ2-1	CASSLGPGTGEDEQFF	TGCGCCAGCAGCTTGGGCCCCGGGACAGGGGAGGATGAGCAGTTCTTC
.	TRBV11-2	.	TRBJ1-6	CASSPEGGRNSPLHF	TGTGCCAGCAGCCCCGAGGGGGGGCGGAATTCACCCCTCCACTTT
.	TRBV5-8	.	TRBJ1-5	CASSLKGWNQPQHF	TGTGCCAGCAGCTTAAAGGGGTGGAATCAGCCCCAGCATTTT
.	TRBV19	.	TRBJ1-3	CASSRLDSSGNTIYF	TGTGCCAGTAGCCGCCTCGACAGCTCTGGAAACACCATATATTTT
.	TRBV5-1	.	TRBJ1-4	CASSPAGTTNEKLFF	TGCGCCAGCAGCCCGGCGGGGACAACTAATGAAAAACTGTTTTTT
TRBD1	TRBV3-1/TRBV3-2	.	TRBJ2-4	CASSPRPDRVENIQYF	TGTGCCAGCAGCCCTCGCCCGGACAGGGTGGAAAACATTCAGTACTTC
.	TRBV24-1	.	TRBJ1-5	CATSDDRPAWVNQPQHF	TGTGCCACCAGTGATGACAGGCCTGCTTGGGTCAATCAGCCCCAGCATTTT
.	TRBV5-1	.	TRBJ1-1	CASVGGMNTEAFF	TGCGCCAGCGTAGGGGGAATGAACACTGAAGCTTTCTTT
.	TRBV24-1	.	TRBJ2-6	CATSDPGSNSGANVLTF	TGTGCCACCAGTGATCCGGGTTCTAACTCTGGGGCCAACGTCCTGACTTTC
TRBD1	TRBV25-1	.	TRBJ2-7	CASSPGQGNYEQYF	TGTGCCAGCAGCCCGGGACAGGGAAACTACGAGCAGTACTTC
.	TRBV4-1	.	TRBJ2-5	CASSQDDRPVKETQYF	TGCGCCAGCAGCCAAGATGACAGGCCGGTGAAAGAGACCCAGTACTTC